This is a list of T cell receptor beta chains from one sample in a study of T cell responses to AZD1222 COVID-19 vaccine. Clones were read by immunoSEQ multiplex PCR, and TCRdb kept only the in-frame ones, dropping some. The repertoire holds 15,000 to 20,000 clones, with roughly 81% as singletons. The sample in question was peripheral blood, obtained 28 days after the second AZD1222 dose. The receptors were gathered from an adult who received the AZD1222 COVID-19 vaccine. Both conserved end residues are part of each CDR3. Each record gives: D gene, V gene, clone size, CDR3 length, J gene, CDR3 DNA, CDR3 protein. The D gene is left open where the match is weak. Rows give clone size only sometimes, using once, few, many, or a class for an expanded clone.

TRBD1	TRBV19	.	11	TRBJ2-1	TGTGCCATATCGACAGGGTATGAGCAGTTCTTC	CAISTGYEQFF
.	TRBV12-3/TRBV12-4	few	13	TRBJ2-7	TGTGCCAGCAGTCGACCCGAGGCCTACGAGCAGTACTTC	CASSRPEAYEQYF
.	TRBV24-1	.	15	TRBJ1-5	TGTGCCACCAGTGCCGAACAGGATAGCAATCAGCCCCAGCATTTT	CATSAEQDSNQPQHF
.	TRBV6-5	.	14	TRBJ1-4	TGTGCCAGCAGCAGCGTCGCAACTAATGAAAAACTGTTTTTT	CASSSVATNEKLFF
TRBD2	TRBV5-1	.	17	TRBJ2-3	TGCGCCAGCAGCTTAGGCTCGGGAGGATTGGGATCAGATACGCAGTATTTT	CASSLGSGGLGSDTQYF
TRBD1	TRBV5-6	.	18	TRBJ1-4	TGTGCCAGCAGCTCTACGGACAGGGGAGGTTGGGCAAATGAAAAACTGTTTTTT	CASSSTDRGGWANEKLFF
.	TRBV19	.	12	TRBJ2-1	TGTGCCAGTAGCGACAGTTACAATGAGCAGTTCTTC	CASSDSYNEQFF
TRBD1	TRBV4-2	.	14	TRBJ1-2	TGTGCCAGCAGCCACGGACAGGGGGATGATGGCTACACCTTC	CASSHGQGDDGYTF
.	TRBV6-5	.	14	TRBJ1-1	TGTGCCAGCAGTTACCGGGGCGACGGCACTGAAGCTTTCTTT	CASSYRGDGTEAFF
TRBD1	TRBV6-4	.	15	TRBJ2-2	TGTGCCAGCAGTGTGACAGGGGCGAACACCGGGGAGCTGTTTTTT	CASSVTGANTGELFF
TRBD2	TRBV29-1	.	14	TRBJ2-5	TGCAGCCACACTCCGGGGGGTGGCCAAGAGACCCAGTACTTC	CSHTPGGGQETQYF
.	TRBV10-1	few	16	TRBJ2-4	TGCGCCAGCAGTGCTGGAAGGGGAAGTGTGGAAAACATTCAGTACTTC	CASSAGRGSVENIQYF
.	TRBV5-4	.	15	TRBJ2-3	TGTGCCAGCAGCCCGACTGGGGAGGGCACAGATACGCAGTATTTT	CASSPTGEGTDTQYF
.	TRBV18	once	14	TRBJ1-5	TGTGCCAGCTCACTGGTGACGCAGAATCAGCCCCAGCATTTT	CASSLVTQNQPQHF
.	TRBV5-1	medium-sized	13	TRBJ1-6	TGCGCCAGCAGCTTGGCCTATAATTCACCCCTCCACTTT	CASSLAYNSPLHF
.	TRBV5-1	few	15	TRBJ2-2	TGCGCCAGCAGCTTACAGGGAACTAACACCGGGGAGCTGTTTTTT	CASSLQGTNTGELFF